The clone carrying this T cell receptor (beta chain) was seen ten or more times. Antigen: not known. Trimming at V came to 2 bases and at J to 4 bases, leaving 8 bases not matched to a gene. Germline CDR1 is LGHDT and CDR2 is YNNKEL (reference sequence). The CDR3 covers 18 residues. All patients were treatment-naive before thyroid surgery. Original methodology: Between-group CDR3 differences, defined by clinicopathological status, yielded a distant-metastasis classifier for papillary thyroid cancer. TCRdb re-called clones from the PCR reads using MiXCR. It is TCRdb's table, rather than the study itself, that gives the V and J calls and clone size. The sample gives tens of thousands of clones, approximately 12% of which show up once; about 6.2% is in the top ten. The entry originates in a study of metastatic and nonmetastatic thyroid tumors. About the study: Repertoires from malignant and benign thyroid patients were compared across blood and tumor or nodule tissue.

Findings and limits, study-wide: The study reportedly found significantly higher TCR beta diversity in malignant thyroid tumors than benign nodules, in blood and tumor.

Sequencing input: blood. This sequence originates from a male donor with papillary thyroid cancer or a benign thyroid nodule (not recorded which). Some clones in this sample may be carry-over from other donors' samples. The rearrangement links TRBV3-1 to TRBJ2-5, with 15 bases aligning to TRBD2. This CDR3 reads CASSQQDSGLAGGETQYF. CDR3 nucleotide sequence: TGTGCCAGCAGCCAACAGGACTCGGGACTAGCGGGGGGAGAGACCCAGTACTTC.